The text below deals with one TCR beta chain. Its antigen target is currently unknown. The junction does not match germline at one end; this may be a read error. From cysteine to phenylalanine, the CDR3 is 15 amino acids long. Only the CDR3 DNA stays, 45 bases, in frame from base 1. Via the germline V gene, CDR1 is SGHTA and CDR2 FQGNSA. This record comes from a study of T cells in Graves' hyperthyroidism and ophthalmopathy (dated by TCRdb to about 2019). Background for the entire study: Peripheral blood was sampled at the time of initial diagnosis, prior to any treatment. A discovery cohort of fewer than 110 patients, approximately 45 with Graves' ophthalmopathy and approximately 57 with stable Graves' hyperthyroidism, was used to find distinguishing TCR V-J signatures. After blood sampling, hyperthyroidism patients were treated with methimazole at a starting dose of 30 mg daily, and ophthalmopathy patients were treated with high-dose intravenous methylprednisolone. The study also compared thyroid tissue and blood T-cell repertoires from a handful of Graves' hyperthyroidism patients. TCR Vbeta CDR3 sequencing of some 140 peripheral blood samples (over 40 ophthalmopathy, approximately 80 hyperthyroidism and 17 progressor patients) is reported in the paper. Prospective prediction of ophthalmopathy was tested in an independent validation cohort of some 20 hyperthyroidism patients and around 16 patients who later progressed to ophthalmopathy. The roughly 91 discovery patients were randomly divided into training and test sets at a 7:3 ratio.

Graves' hyperthyroidism was defined as stable when no progression to ophthalmopathy occurred over 18 months of follow-up. Hyperthyroidism patients were newly diagnosed, had a disease duration of under 2 months, and were aged 18 to 65 years. Any patient with an uncontrolled infection, another autoimmune disease, pregnancy or lactation was excluded. Diagnoses relied on clinical symptoms, serum thyroxine and TRAb, thyroid ultrasound and orbital computed tomography. Ficoll-Paque density gradient centrifugation was used to isolate PBMCs from 8 to 10 ml of fresh peripheral blood. Total RNA was extracted using Trizol reagent, and RNA quality was assessed on an Agilent 2100 Bioanalyzer. Amplification of TCR beta CDR3 regions was carried out from RNA transcripts. The TCR CDR3 was subjected to a first round of RT-PCR using the HTBI primer set and the Qiagen OneStep RT-PCR kit. A second multiplex PCR round built the libraries, followed by size selection and purification. Paired-end sequencing of the libraries was performed with 100 bp reads on an Illumina HiSeq2000. The original methods were these. SOAPnuke was used to process the raw data, removing reads that contained adapters or uncalled bases, had a mean Phred below 15, or lacked an exact match to the constant primer or identifier. COPE v1.2.5 was used to merge high-quality paired reads, and clonotypes were defined as unique nucleotide sequences. Clonotypes were aligned to IMGT TRBV, TRBD and TRBJ reference segments using MiTCR v1.1. The analysis was restricted to V-J combinations with a frequency above 0.0001, which together covered about 99% of the repertoires. A TCS score was defined as the ratio of F50 (clonal expansion) to E x V (chaos), with BLOSUM62-based TCRdist applied between CDR3 peptides within each V-J. Welch's t-statistics and random forest reduced 500 to 650 V-J features to 13, which were used in a naive Bayes classifier (R e1071). TCRdb trimmed the raw reads at Q25, called clones with MiXCR and kept productive beta chains. Each CDR3 protein gets just one entry, which takes the most common genes and DNA from the rows behind it. It is TCRdb's table, rather than the study itself, that gives the V and J calls and clone size. Within this sample are some 620,000 distinct CDR3 sequences, with 15% to 20% of them counted one time only. The top ten clonotypes cover around 4% of the sample.

Study-level results and caveats: Most expanded thyroid clonotypes (frequency above 0.001) were also detected in blood, suggesting blood repertoires may reflect thyroid immune responses. A model built on a 13 V-J signature distinguished ophthalmopathy from stable hyperthyroidism, reaching about 88% sensitivity and around 81% specificity in cross-validation and 80%/75% in testing. During validation, the model predicted progression to ophthalmopathy a median of around six months ahead of onset, with almost 71% sensitivity and about 72% specificity. No statistical method was used to set the sample size in advance, and investigators knew the group allocation.

The sequencing input was blood. The clonotype was recovered from a woman in her twenties or thirties with Graves' hyperthyroidism. Recombination connected TRBV7-2 to TRBJ2-1; 8 bases in between match TRBD2. The bases read TGTGCCAGCAGCTTTAGCGGGACCTCCTACGATGAGCAGTTCTTC. This translates into CASSFSGTSYDEQFF.